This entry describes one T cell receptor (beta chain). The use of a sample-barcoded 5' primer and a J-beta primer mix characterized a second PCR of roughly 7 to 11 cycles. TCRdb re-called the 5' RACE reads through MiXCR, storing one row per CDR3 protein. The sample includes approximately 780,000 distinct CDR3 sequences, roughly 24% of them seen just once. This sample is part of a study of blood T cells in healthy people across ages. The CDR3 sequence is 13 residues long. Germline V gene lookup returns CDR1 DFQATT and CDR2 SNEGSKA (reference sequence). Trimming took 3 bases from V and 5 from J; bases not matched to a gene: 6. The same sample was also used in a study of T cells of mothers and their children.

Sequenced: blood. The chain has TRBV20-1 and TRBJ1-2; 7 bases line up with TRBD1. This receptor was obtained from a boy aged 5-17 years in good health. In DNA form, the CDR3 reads TGCAGTGCTAGGGGGGACAGTTCGTATGGCTACACCTTC. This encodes CSARGDSSYGYTF.